One T cell receptor beta chain is described in this entry. Its specificity is unknown. This specimen comes from a study of shared clonotypes between healthy human individuals. Study results and limitations: Richness estimates generally favored naive over memory subsets.

Donors, without exception, were Caucasian adults residing in Nashville, Tennessee. Several immunoSEQ plates received, in even portions, the genomic DNA of each subset. Sequencing used immunoSEQ multiplex PCR; TCRdb keeps in-frame clones, though not all of them. The sample holds about 510,000 clones, about 96% seen once. The receptor comes from a woman aged 25-40 years in good health. Sequences were obtained from naive CD4+ T cells sorted from blood. This sample's subset: CD45RA+ positively selected.

CDR3 nucleotide sequence: TGTGCCAGCAGCAAGGCGGGGGACACTGAAGCTTTCTTT. Residues: CASSKAGDTEAFF. The rearrangement links TRBV14 to TRBJ1-1, with a weak D call TRBD1 (5 bases). The ends were cut back, 5 bases at V and 3 bases at J, with 10 bases in the middle. Germline V gives CDR1 SGHDN, CDR2 FVKESK. The CDR3 extends over 13 amino acids.